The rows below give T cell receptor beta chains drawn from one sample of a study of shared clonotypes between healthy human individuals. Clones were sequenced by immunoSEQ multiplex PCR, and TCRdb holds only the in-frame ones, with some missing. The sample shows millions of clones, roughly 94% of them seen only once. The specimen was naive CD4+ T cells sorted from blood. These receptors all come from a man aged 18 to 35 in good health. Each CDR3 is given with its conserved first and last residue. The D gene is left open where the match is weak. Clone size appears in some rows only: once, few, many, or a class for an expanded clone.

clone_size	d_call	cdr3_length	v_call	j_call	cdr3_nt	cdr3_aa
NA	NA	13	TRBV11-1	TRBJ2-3	TGTGCCAGCAGCTTAATGGCGACCGATACGCAGTATTTT	CASSLMATDTQYF
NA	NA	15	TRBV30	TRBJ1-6	TGTGCCTGGAGCAGAAGGATTTCTGAAAATTCACCCCTCCACTTT	CAWSRRISENSPLHF
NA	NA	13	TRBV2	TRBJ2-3	TGTGCCAGCAATTCGGACAGCACAGATACGCAGTATTTT	CASNSDSTDTQYF
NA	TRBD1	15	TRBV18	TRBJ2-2	TGTGCCAGCTCACTGCGACAGGGGGCAACCGGGGAGCTGTTTTTT	CASSLRQGATGELFF
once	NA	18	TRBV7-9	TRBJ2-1	TGTGCCAGCAGCGGGAGGGTGACAGGCCCTCTCTCCTACAATGAGCAGTTCTTC	CASSGRVTGPLSYNEQFF
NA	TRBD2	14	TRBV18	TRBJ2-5	TGTGCCAGCTCCACCGGGACTAGCAGGGAGACCCAGTACTTC	CASSTGTSRETQYF
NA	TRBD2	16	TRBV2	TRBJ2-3	TGTGCCAGCAGTGACCGACTAGCGGGAGGAGGAGATACGCAGTATTTT	CASSDRLAGGGDTQYF
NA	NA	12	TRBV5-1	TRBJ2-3	TGCGCCAGCAGCAACCCCCCAGACACGCAGTATTTT	CASSNPPDTQYF
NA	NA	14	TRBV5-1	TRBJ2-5	TGCGCCAGCAGCGCCGACAGTAACCAAGAGACCCAGTACTTC	CASSADSNQETQYF
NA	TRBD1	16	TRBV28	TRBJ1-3	TGTGCCAGCAGGGTCCCGACAGGGGAGGTTGGAAACACCATATATTTT	CASRVPTGEVGNTIYF
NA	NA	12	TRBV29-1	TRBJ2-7	TGCAGCGTCGAGGGGAGCTCCTACGAGCAGTACTTC	CSVEGSSYEQYF
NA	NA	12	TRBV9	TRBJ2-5	TGTGCCAGCAGCAACATGCAAGAGACCCAGTACTTC	CASSNMQETQYF
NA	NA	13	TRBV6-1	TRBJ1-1	TGTGCCAGCAGCCCCACTAGTAGAACTGAAGCTTTCTTT	CASSPTSRTEAFF
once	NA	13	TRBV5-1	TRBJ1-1	TGCGCCAGCAGCTTGCCCCCGAACACTGAAGCTTTCTTT	CASSLPPNTEAFF
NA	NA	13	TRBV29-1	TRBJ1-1	TGCAGCGTTGAAAGGGGTTACGGAGAGCTGGCTTTCTTT	CSVERGYGELAFF
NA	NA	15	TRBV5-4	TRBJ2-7	TGTGCCAGCAGCAACGACCTCGGACCGACCGGCGAGCAGTACTTC	CASSNDLGPTGEQYF
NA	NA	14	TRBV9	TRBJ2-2	TGTGCCAGCAGCGTAGACCGCCACACCGGGGAGCTGTTTTTT	CASSVDRHTGELFF
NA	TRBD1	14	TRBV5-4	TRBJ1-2	TGTGCCAGCGGCTCTCCGGGACAGGGACTTGGCTACACCTTC	CASGSPGQGLGYTF
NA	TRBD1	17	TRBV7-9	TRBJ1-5	TGTGCCAGCAGCTTAGGTGTGGGGGGACAGGGCCATCAGCCCCAGCATTTT	CASSLGVGGQGHQPQHF
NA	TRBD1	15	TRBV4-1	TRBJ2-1	TGCGCCAGCAGCCCCAGACAGGGTGCCTACAATGAGCAGTTCTTC	CASSPRQGAYNEQFF
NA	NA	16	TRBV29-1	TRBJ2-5	TGCAGCGTTGAAGACGGGCCTGGGACATTCGGGGAGACCCAGTACTTC	CSVEDGPGTFGETQYF
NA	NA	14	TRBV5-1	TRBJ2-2	TGCGCCAGCAGTCCTACAGCTGGAGGTGTGGAGCTGTTTTTT	CASSPTAGGVELFF
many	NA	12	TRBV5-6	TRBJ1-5	TGTGCCAGCAGCCTCCAAGGACAGCCCCAGCATTTT	CASSLQGQPQHF
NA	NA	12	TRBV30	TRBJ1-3	TGTGCCTGGAGGGGAGCTGGAAACACCATATATTTT	CAWRGAGNTIYF
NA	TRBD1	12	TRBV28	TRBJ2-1	TGTGCCAGCAGAACCTCCGGGACAGGGAAGCTCTTC	CASRTSGTGKLF
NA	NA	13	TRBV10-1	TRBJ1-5	TGCGCCAGCAGTTCGGGTATCAATCAGCCCCAGCATTTT	CASSSGINQPQHF
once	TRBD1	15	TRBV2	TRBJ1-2	TGTGCCAGCTCTTGGACAGGGGGCATCAACTATGGCTACACCTTC	CASSWTGGINYGYTF
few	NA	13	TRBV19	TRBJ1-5	TGTGCCAGTAGTATATCAGGAGCACAGCCCCAGCATTTT	CASSISGAQPQHF
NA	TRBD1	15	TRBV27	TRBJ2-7	TGTGCCAGCAGAACCGGGACAGAGACTTATTACGAGCAGTACTTC	CASRTGTETYYEQYF
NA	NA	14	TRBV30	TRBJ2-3	TGTGCCTGGAGAGCCGGGCAGAACACAGATACGCAGTATTTT	CAWRAGQNTDTQYF
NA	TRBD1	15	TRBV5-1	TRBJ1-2	TGCGCCAGCAGCAGTCCCCTCGGGACAGAATATGGCTACACCTTC	CASSSPLGTEYGYTF
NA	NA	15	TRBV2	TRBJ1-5	TGTGCCAGCAGTGAAGGGGACACGCAGAATCAGCCCCAGCATTTT	CASSEGDTQNQPQHF
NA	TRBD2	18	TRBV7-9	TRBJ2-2	TGTGCCAGCAGCTTAAGGTGGACTAGCGGGTCGAACACCGGGGAGCTGTTTTTT	CASSLRWTSGSNTGELFF
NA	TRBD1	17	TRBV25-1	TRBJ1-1	TGTGCCAGCAGTGAATCGCTCGGACAGGGGTCTTTAACTGAAGCTTTCTTT	CASSESLGQGSLTEAFF
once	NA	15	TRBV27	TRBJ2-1	TGTGCCAGCATGGAATTCGAGGGACATTACAATGAGCAGTTCTTC	CASMEFEGHYNEQFF
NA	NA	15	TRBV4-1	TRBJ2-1	TGCGCCAGCAGCCAAGCAGGGACTGGGTACAATGAGCAGTTCTTC	CASSQAGTGYNEQFF
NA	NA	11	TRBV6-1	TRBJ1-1	TGTGCCAGCAGTGGGGGTACTGAAGCTTTCTTT	CASSGGTEAFF
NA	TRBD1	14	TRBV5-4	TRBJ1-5	TGTGCCAGCAGCCCGGACAGGAGCAATCAGCCCCAGCATTTT	CASSPDRSNQPQHF
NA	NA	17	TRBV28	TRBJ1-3	TGTGCCAGCAGCCCCTATGGGACGGTGAGCTCTGGAAACACCATATATTTT	CASSPYGTVSSGNTIYF
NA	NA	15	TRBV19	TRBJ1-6	TGTGCCAGTAGTCAAGGGGAGGCGTATAATTCACCCCTCCACTTT	CASSQGEAYNSPLHF
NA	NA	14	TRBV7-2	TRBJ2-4	TGTGCCAGCAGCTTTTCTCTAGCCAAAAACATTCAGTACTTC	CASSFSLAKNIQYF
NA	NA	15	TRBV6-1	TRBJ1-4	TGTGCCAGCAGTCTAAGGTATAGGGGGAATGAAAAACTGTTTTTT	CASSLRYRGNEKLFF
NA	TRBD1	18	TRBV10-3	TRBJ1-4	TGTGCCATCAGTGAGCGAGGGGGTGGAGGGACAGTTAATGAAAAACTGTTTTTT	CAISERGGGGTVNEKLFF
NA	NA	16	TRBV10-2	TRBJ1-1	TGCGCCAGCAGTGATGGTCGGGGGCGTGGGAACACTGAAGCTTTCTTT	CASSDGRGRGNTEAFF
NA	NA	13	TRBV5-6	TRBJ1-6	TGTGCCAGCAGCTCTGGGGGTAATTCACCCCTCCACTTT	CASSSGGNSPLHF
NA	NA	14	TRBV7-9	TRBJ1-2	TGTGCCAGCAGCTTAGACGTCAGCTCTTATGGCTACACCTTC	CASSLDVSSYGYTF